These 10 T cell receptor beta chains were sequenced from one sample in a study of cytomegalovirus exposure and HLA in healthy donors (dated by TCRdb to between 2016 and 2019). The library was made by the immunoSEQ multiplex PCR assay. For the multiplex PCR, a mixture combining 60 forward primers for TCR Vbeta segments and 13 reverse primers for TCR Jbeta segments was used. TCRdb retrieved this table from immuneACCESS and kept in-frame rearrangements only. Not all clones are present; in checked studies, unresolved V genes account for under half, and no reason is known for the remainder. The sample data list approximately 98,000 clones, and around 72% of these were observed just once. Together, the top ten hold around 2% of the sample. The sample comprised PBMCs. The receptor set was obtained from a male donor in good health and CMV-seronegative.

This clone was observed a handful of times. Other DNA variants within this sample encode the same CDR3. The chain links TRBV5-1 to TRBJ1-5; no firm D call. Germline V gene lookup returns CDR1 SGHRS and CDR2 YFSETQ. The CDR3 spans 15 residues. Trimming removed 0 bases at V and 1 base at J, with 8 bases between. The CDR3 bases are TGCGCCAGCAGCTTGGGGCAGAACAGCAATCAGCCCCAGCATTTT. This sequence encodes CASSLGQNSNQPQHF. Full variable domain (remainder filled in from reference TRBV5-1 and TRBJ1-5): KAGVTQTPRYLIKTRGQQVTLSCSPISGHRSVSWYQQTPGQGLQFLFEYFSETQRNKGNFPGRFSGRQFSNSRSEMNVSTLELGDSALYLCASSLGQNSNQPQHFGDGTRLSIL.

The CDR3 bases are TGTGCCAGCAGCTTACCATCGGACAGGGGGACTGGCTACACCTTC. Amino acids: CASSLPSDRGTGYTF. The chain carries TRBV7-9 and TRBJ1-2; the match to TRBD1 covers 10 bases. This CDR3 has 15 residues. V was pared by 2 bases and J by 7 bases, with 7 bases of the junction left unmatched. Germline CDR1 SEHNR, CDR2 FQNEAQ (reference sequence).

CDR3 coding DNA: TGCGCCAGCAGCTTATTACCCGGGAGGTTGGGCACCGGGGAGCTGTTTTTT. Its protein product is CASSLLPGRLGTGELFF. This chain uses TRBV5-1 with TRBJ2-2; 7 nucleotides agree with TRBD2. CDR3 size: 17 residues. Germline V gene lookup returns CDR1 SGHRS and CDR2 YFSETQ. J was trimmed by 4 bases and V by 2 bases; bases with no gene match: 11.

This clone was recorded a few times. This chain connects TRBV6-6 to TRBJ2-1, with 14 nucleotides matching TRBD2. CDR3 length equals 14 residues. V was pared by 8 bases and J by 9 bases, with 6 bases of the junction left unmatched. The germline V gene encodes CDR1 MNHNY and CDR2 SVGAGI (reference sequence). The CDR3 region is CASLTGLAGVEQFF. The CDR3 region has the DNA TGTGCCAGCCTAACGGGACTAGCGGGAGTTGAGCAGTTCTTC.

J is TRBJ2-7 and V is TRBV27, with D perhaps matching TRBD1 (6 bases). V was cut by 2 bases and J by 0 bases, with 14 bases left in between. The germline V gene encodes CDR1 MNHEY and CDR2 SMNVEV (reference sequence). CDR3 length: 16 residues. The CDR3 bases are TGTGCCAGCAGTTTAAGGGGTGGACAGAGCTCCTACGAGCAGTACTTC. Translated, it gives CASSLRGGQSSYEQYF.

The CDR3 coding sequence is TGTGCCAGCAGCGTAGTGGGGAGTCCCAGCGGGAGGGCCGGGACCGGGGAGCTGTTTTTT. This sequence encodes CASSVVGSPSGRAGTGELFF. The chain couples TRBV9 to TRBJ2-2; 10 nucleotides match TRBD2. There are 20 residues in the CDR3. Germline assignment: CDR1 SGDLS and CDR2 YYNGEE. V lost 0 bases and J lost 5; bases outside the gene matches: 16.

The rearrangement joins TRBV11-3 to TRBJ1-1; 10 positions agree with TRBD1. Per germline, CDR1 SGHNT and CDR2 YENEEA. J gave up 6 bases and V 5 bases, and 9 bases lay outside the gene matches. CDR3 length: 15 amino acids. The CDR3 region has the DNA TGTGCCAGCAGCCATAGGACAGGGGGTACTTCTGAAGCTTTCTTT. It codes for CASSHRTGGTSEAFF.

V usage is TRBV20-1 and J usage is TRBJ2-7, with D tentatively TRBD1 (5 bases). CDR1 is DFQATT, CDR2 SNEGSKA, per germline (reference sequence). V gave up 7 bases and J gave up 5 bases, with 12 bases separating them. CDR3 length equals 11 residues. This chain's CDR3 is CSGQGPHEQYF. CDR3 in DNA: TGCAGTGGTCAGGGTCCGCACGAGCAGTACTTC.

The chain employs TRBV19 and TRBJ1-5; D is unclear. Germline assignment: CDR1 LNHDA and CDR2 SQIVND (reference sequence). The CDR3 is 18 amino acids. The V end was cut by 6 bases, the J end by 2 bases, with 23 bases between. CDR3 protein: CASRTIRDGLLGNQPQHF. CDR3 nucleotide sequence: TGTGCCAGTAGGACCATACGCGACGGACTTCTAGGCAATCAGCCCCAGCATTTT.

The chain uses TRBV29-1 and TRBJ2-5, with D maybe TRBD2 (5 bases). The CDR3 runs 12 residues. Germline values: CDR1 SQVTM, CDR2 ANQGSEA. The V and J ends lost 4 bases and 4 bases respectively, with 10 bases between them. CDR3 residues: CSVAGIVETQYF. The CDR3 coding sequence is TGCAGCGTTGCCGGGATAGTAGAGACCCAGTACTTC.